Below, one T cell receptor beta chain is given with its context. Source study methods: Amplification from reference gene primers served as the basis for estimated nucleated cell counts. TCRdb's copy holds only in-frame clones and misses some; the assay was immunoSEQ multiplex PCR. V, J and clone size are those of that table, while D and trimming were read from the DNA. The sample holds about 90,000 clones; about nine tenths are singletons and the top ten take around 2%. The data originate from a study of blood T cell repertoires in COVID-19. Looking at the study overall: Acute and convalescent COVID-19 specimens originated in the United States, Italy and Spain. Sources were T cells, B-cell-depleted T cells, or PBMCs; the material itself was cDNA or gDNA.

Germline trimming cut 5 bases from V and 7 bases from J; bases unmatched to any gene: 10. The CDR3 totals 14 residues. Germline CDR1 SGHNT, CDR2 YYREEE (reference sequence). Source material: peripheral blood. This chain connects TRBV5-4 to TRBJ1-2, with TRBD1 matching over 8 bases. This TCR came from a human donor with active COVID-19. The donor label of this sample is uncertain. CDR3 in amino acids: CASSYGQGPGGYTF. DNA for the CDR3: TGTGCCAGCAGTTACGGACAGGGCCCTGGTGGCTACACCTTC.